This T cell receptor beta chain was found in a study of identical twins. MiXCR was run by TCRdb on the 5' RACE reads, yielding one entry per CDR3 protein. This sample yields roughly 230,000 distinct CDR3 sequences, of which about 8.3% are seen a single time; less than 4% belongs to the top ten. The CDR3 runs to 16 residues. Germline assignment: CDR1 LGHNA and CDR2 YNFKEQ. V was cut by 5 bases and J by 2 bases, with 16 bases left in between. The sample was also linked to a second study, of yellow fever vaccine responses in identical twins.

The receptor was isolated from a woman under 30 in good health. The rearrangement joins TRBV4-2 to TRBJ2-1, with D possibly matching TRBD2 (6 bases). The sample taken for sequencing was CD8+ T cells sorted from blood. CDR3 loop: CASSKGGDGAYNEQFF. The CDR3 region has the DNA TGTGCCAGCAGCAAAGGCGGGGACGGAGCCTACAATGAGCAGTTCTTC.